The entry that follows covers one TCR beta chain sequence. Its antigen is still unknown. Healthy bone marrow donors made up the donors. Donors counted as nominally healthy when sampled, yet unrecorded immune exposures were likely. The PCR made use of 60 Vbeta and 13 Jbeta primers. Assay: immunoSEQ multiplex PCR; the TCRdb copy retains only in-frame clones and omits some. This sample has about 170,000 clones, with approximately 72% found just once. These data belong to a study of cytomegalovirus exposure and HLA in healthy donors. On the study more broadly: Caucasian-associated ancestry cluster membership applied to approximately 81% of about 370 genotyped donors. Overall study results and limits: Earlier results showed most TCR beta V segments being productive about 87% or about 30% of the time.

With V trimmed by 10 bases and J by 2 bases, 4 bases remained unmatched. The germline V gene has CDR1 MNHEY and CDR2 SVGAGI. This CDR3 comprises 13 residues. The chain employs TRBV6-5 and TRBJ1-1, with 10 nucleotides matching TRBD1. The receptor's source is a female donor in good health and CMV-seronegative. Sequences were obtained from PBMCs. The CDR3 loop reads CATKTGGNTEAFF. CDR3 in DNA: TGTGCCACCAAGACAGGGGGCAACACTGAAGCTTTCTTT.